This T cell receptor beta chain was retrieved from a study of T cell repertoires in cytomegalovirus infection. Whole-study results and caveats: In two of eight donors, the top clonotype was HLA-C-restricted CMV-specific.

TCRdb itself ran the reads through MiXCR, one entry per CDR3 protein. The sample lists about 140,000 distinct CDR3 sequences, about 6% occurring once. This clonotype was detected ten times or more. Its antigen is still unknown. This clonotype originated in a human donor in good health (CMV status not recorded). Some clones in this sample may be carry-over from other donors' samples. Sample: PBMCs.

This CDR3 is CASSFGLAGDLYNEQFF. CDR3 coding DNA: TGTGCCAGCAGTTTCGGGCTAGCGGGGGATCTCTACAATGAGCAGTTCTTC. The rearrangement joins TRBV12-3 or TRBV12-4 to TRBJ2-1, with 10 bases matching TRBD2. The CDR3 contains 17 residues. V was pared by 3 bases and J by 3 bases, with 8 bases of the junction left unmatched.